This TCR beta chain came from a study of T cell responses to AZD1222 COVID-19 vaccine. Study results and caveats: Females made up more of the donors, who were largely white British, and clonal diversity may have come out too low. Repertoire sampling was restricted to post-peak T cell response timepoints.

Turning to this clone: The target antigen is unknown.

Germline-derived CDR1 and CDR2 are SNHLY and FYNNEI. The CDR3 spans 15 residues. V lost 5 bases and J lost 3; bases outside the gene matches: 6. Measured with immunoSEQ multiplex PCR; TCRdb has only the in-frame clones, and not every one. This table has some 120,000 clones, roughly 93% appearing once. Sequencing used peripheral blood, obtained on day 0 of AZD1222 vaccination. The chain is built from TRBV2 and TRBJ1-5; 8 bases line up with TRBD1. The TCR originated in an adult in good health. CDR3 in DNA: TGTGCCAGCAGTTTTGACAGGGGTAACAATCAGCCCCAGCATTTT. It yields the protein CASSFDRGNNQPQHF.